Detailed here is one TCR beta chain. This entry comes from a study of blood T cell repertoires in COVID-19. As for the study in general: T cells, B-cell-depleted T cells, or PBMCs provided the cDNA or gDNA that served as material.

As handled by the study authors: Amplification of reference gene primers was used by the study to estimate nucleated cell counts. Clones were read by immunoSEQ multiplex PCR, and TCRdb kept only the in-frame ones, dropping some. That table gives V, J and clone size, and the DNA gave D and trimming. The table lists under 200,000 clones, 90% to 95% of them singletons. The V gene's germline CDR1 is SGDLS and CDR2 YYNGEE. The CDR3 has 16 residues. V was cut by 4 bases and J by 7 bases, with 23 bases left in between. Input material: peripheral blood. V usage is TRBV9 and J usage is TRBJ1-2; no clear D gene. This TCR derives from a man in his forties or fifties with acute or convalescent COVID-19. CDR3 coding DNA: TGTGCCAGCAGCACCCGGGAGGTTGGACGGCTCTCTGGCTACACCTTC. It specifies CASSTREVGRLSGYTF.